The 4 T cell receptor beta chains reported below all come from one sample, sequenced in a study of blood T cell repertoires in COVID-19. Only in-frame clones appear in the TCRdb table, and some are missing; sequencing was by immunoSEQ multiplex PCR. Of about 270,000 clones in the sample, roughly 89% were seen once. Sequencing was performed on PBMCs or T cells enriched from blood (not recorded which). The receptor set was obtained from a woman in her sixties or seventies who had recovered from COVID-19.

The chain employs TRBV30 and TRBJ1-3; 9 bases align to TRBD1. The CDR3 runs 15 residues. Germline CDR1 reads GTSNPN; CDR2 reads SVGIG (reference sequence). The J segment lost 4 bases and the V segment lost 0 bases, leaving 4 bases of the junction unmatched. DNA of the CDR3: TGTGCCTGGAGTGTACAGGGGGCGGGGGGAAACACCATATATTTT. Translation: CAWSVQGAGGNTIYF.

The gene calls are TRBV3-1 (or the pseudogene TRBV3-2) and TRBJ1-1, with a possible D match to TRBD1 (5 bases). CDR3 length equals 15 residues. With 6 bases removed from V and 4 bases from J, the gap between germline ends came to 18 bases. Germline CDR1 and CDR2: LGHDT and YNNKEL (reference sequence). The CDR3 DNA reads TGTGCCAGCAGTTATATAAACGGGGGTGGCACTGAAGCTTTCTTT. Its protein product is CASSYINGGGTEAFF.

This clone has just one count. V and J are TRBV9 and TRBJ2-7; TRBD2 is a possible D gene (7 bases). V was cut by 4 bases and J by 0 bases, with 17 bases left in between. Germline loops: CDR1 SGDLS, CDR2 YYNGEE. The CDR3 totals 16 residues. The CDR3 DNA reads TGTGCCAGCAGCCATGGAACAGGGAGGGGCTCCTACGAGCAGTACTTC. Amino acid sequence: CASSHGTGRGSYEQYF.

This chain uses TRBV3-1 (or the pseudogene TRBV3-2) with TRBJ2-3; D is uncertain. The V gene lost 1 base and the J gene lost 5 bases, with 7 bases spanning the gap. This CDR3 spans 13 amino acids. The germline CDR1 and CDR2 sequences are LGHDT and YNNKEL (reference sequence). The CDR3 here is CASSQGLVDTQYF. The CDR3 nucleotides read TGTGCCAGCAGCCAAGGCTTAGTAGATACGCAGTATTTT.